This T cell receptor beta chain was sequenced for a study of T cell responses to AZD1222 COVID-19 vaccine. Study-wide results and limits: A mostly white British donor set with more females was recruited, and clonal diversity was possibly underestimated.

This CDR3 is 15 amino acids long. Germline assignment: CDR1 KGHSH and CDR2 LQKENI. V was clipped by 4 bases and J by 7 bases; unmatched bases: 8. As to this clone: Antigen unknown.

Libraries were prepared by immunoSEQ multiplex PCR; TCRdb keeps only in-frame clonotypes and omits some of them. The sample includes roughly 180,000 clones, 91% of them seen just once. This sequence originates from an adult who received the AZD1222 COVID-19 vaccine. The chain is built from TRBV18 and TRBJ2-2; 8 nucleotides line up with TRBD2. The source was peripheral blood, collected 28 days after the second AZD1222 dose. The DNA for the CDR3 is TGTGCCAGCTCACACTTAGCGGGATCTGACGGGGAGCTGTTTTTT. Translation gives CASSHLAGSDGELFF.